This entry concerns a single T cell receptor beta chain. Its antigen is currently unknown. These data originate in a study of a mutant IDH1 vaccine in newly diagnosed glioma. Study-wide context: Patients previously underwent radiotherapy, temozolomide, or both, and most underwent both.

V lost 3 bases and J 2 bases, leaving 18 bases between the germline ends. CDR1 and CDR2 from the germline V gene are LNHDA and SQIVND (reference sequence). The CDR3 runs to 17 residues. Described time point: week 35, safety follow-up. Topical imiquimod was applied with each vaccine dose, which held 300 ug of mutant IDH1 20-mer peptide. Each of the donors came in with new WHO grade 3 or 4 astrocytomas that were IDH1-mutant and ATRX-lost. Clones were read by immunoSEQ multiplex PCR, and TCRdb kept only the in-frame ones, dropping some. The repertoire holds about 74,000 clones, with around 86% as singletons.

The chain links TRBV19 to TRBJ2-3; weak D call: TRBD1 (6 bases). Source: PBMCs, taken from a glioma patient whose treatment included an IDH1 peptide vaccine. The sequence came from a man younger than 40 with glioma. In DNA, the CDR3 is TGTGCCAGTAGTATTAGCCGACAGGACACAAACACAGATACGCAGTATTTT. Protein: CASSISRQDTNTDTQYF.